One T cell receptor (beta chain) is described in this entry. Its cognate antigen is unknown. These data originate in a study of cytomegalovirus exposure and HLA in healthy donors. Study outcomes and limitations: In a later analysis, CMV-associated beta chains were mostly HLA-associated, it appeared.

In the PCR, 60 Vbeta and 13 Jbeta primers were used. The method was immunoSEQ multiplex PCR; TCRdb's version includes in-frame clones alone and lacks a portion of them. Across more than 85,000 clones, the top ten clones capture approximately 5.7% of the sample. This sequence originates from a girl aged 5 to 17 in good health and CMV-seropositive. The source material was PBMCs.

The CDR3 is CASSLGREVWQPQHF. The CDR3, as DNA: TGTGCCAGCAGCTTGGGCAGGGAGGTTTGGCAGCCCCAGCATTTT. The chain uses TRBV5-4 and TRBJ1-5; possible D gene TRBD1, 5 bases. The CDR3 length is 15 residues. Germline assignment: CDR1 SGHNT and CDR2 YYREEE (reference sequence). Trimming shortened V by 0 bases and J by 7 bases, and 14 bases separated the two germline ends.